Listed here are 15 T cell receptor beta chains from one sample, sequenced in a study of blood T cell repertoires in COVID-19. The assay was immunoSEQ multiplex PCR, and TCRdb's table has in-frame clones only and misses some. Of approximately 200,000 clones in the sample, approximately 84% were seen once. What was sequenced was peripheral blood. The receptors stem from a man between 35 and 55 years old with acute or convalescent COVID-19.

This clone occurred a few times. This chain links TRBV28 with TRBJ1-2; 7 positions agree with TRBD1. The CDR3 consists of 13 residues. Germline values: CDR1 MDHEN, CDR2 SYDVKM. Trimming at V came to 6 bases and at J to 4 bases, leaving 5 bases not matched to a gene. Here the CDR3 reads CASSPGQSYGYTF. DNA for the CDR3: TGTGCCAGCAGCCCGGGACAGAGCTATGGCTACACCTTC.

CDR3 DNA: TGTGCCAGCAGCCAAGTGTCGGGACAGGTGGCGGGCTACACCTTC. Translating gives CASSQVSGQVAGYTF. J is TRBJ1-2 and V is TRBV14; 8 bases match TRBD1. CDR1 and CDR2 from the germline V gene are SGHDN and FVKESK. With 1 base clipped from V and 8 bases from J, the junction kept 9 bases outside the gene matches. The CDR3 sequence is 15 residues long.

This clone was recorded a few times. The J gene is TRBJ2-7, the V gene TRBV5-6; possible D gene TRBD1, 5 bases. Germline loops: CDR1 SGHDT, CDR2 YYEEEE. The CDR3 is made up of 16 amino acids. Trimming stripped 0 bases from V and 0 bases from J, with 13 bases between. CDR3 in DNA: TGTGCCAGCAGCTTGGTAGGAGAAAGGGGCTCCTACGAGCAGTACTTC. Translation: CASSLVGERGSYEQYF. The full variable domain, in which reference TRBV5-6 and TRBJ2-7 provide the parts outside the CDR3, is DAGVTQSPTHLIKTRGQQVTLRCSPKSGHDTVSWYQQALGQGPQFIFQYYEEEERQRGNFPDRFSGHQFPNYSSELNVNALLLGDSALYLCASSLVGERGSYEQYFGPGTRLTVT.

This chain joins TRBV15 and TRBJ1-2; D gene ambiguous. Germline V gene data show CDR1 as LNHNV and CDR2 as YYDKDF (reference sequence). V lost 0 bases and J 6 bases, leaving 8 bases between the germline ends. The CDR3 is made up of 13 amino acids. CDR3 in amino acids: CATSRDKTDGYTF. As DNA, the CDR3 is TGTGCCACCAGCAGAGATAAAACGGATGGCTACACCTTC.

The genes are TRBV6-5 and TRBJ1-1; D gene uncertain. The germline V gene has CDR1 MNHEY and CDR2 SVGAGI. The CDR3 is 14 residues long. The V end was cut by 4 bases, the J end by 3 bases, with 12 bases between. In nucleotides, the CDR3 is TGTGCCAGCAGTTGGAAGCTGGAGGACACTGAAGCTTTCTTT. This gives the protein CASSWKLEDTEAFF.

The chain is built from TRBV19 and TRBJ1-1; D is perhaps TRBD1 (5 bases). V dropped 5 bases and J dropped 6 bases, with 16 bases sitting between them. This CDR3 region has 14 residues. Germline V gene data show CDR1 as LNHDA and CDR2 as SQIVND (reference sequence). The DNA of the CDR3 is TGTGCCAGTAGTCATAACGCAGGGTTCGCTGAAGCTTTCTTT. This encodes CASSHNAGFAEAFF.

This clone was detected a few times. The genes are TRBV4-3 and TRBJ1-4; no clear D gene. V lost 0 bases to trimming and J lost 8 bases, with 16 bases between them. CDR1 and CDR2 (germline): LGHNA, YSLEER. The CDR3 runs to 16 residues. This CDR3 reads CASSQDEGRGAEKLFF. CDR3 in DNA: TGCGCCAGCAGCCAAGATGAAGGGCGGGGAGCGGAAAAACTGTTTTTT.

The V gene is TRBV19, the J gene TRBJ1-5; 7 nucleotides line up with TRBD1. The J segment lost 3 bases and the V segment lost 1 base, leaving 3 bases of the junction unmatched. The CDR3 runs 15 residues. Germline CDR1 and CDR2: LNHDA and SQIVND (reference sequence). CDR3 sequence: CASSIGQGHNQPQHF. Here the CDR3 DNA reads TGTGCCAGTAGTATAGGACAGGGCCACAATCAGCCCCAGCATTTT.

J is TRBJ1-1 and V is TRBV2; 7 nucleotides match TRBD1. The trim removed 6 bases at V and 4 bases at J, leaving 5 bases unmatched. From germline, CDR1 is SNHLY and CDR2 FYNNEI. This CDR3 has 13 residues. The CDR3 loop reads CASSGDRATEAFF. CDR3 coding DNA: TGTGCCAGCAGCGGAGACAGGGCCACTGAAGCTTTCTTT.

The chain employs TRBV6-5 and TRBJ1-1; D gene unclear. The V end lost 10 bases, the J end lost 1 base, and 10 bases lay between the germline ends. Per germline, CDR1 MNHEY and CDR2 SVGAGI. This CDR3 is 12 amino acids long. The CDR3 region is CATSRGNTEAFF. In DNA form, the CDR3 reads TGTGCCACCTCCCGGGGGAACACTGAAGCTTTCTTT.

CDR3 loop: CASTQAMAGSNEQFF. The DNA for the CDR3 is TGCGCCAGTACCCAGGCGATGGCGGGGAGCAATGAGCAGTTCTTC. The V and J genes are TRBV5-1 and TRBJ2-1, with D tentatively TRBD2 (6 bases). From germline, CDR1 is SGHRS and CDR2 YFSETQ. Between the trimmed V and J ends, which lost 8 bases and 6 bases, there was a span of 21 bases. The CDR3 runs 15 residues.

Written as DNA, the CDR3 is TGTGCCAGCAGCCAAGAGTTAGGGGTTAGAACTGGGGCCAACGTCCTGACTTTC. Encoded protein: CASSQELGVRTGANVLTF. V and J are TRBV4-2 and TRBJ2-6; D might be TRBD1 (5 bases). Trimming removed 0 bases at V and 2 bases at J, with 14 bases between. The length of the CDR3 is 18 residues. The germline V gene has CDR1 LGHNA and CDR2 YNFKEQ.

The sample holds a few counts of this clone. The chain employs TRBV6-6 and TRBJ2-5, with TRBD2 identical over 8 bases. The germline V gene has CDR1 MNHNY and CDR2 SVGAGI (reference sequence). This CDR3 has 15 residues. With 8 bases clipped from V and 3 bases from J, the junction kept 11 bases outside the gene matches. This CDR3 reads CASGDPGLGKETQYF. DNA of the CDR3: TGTGCCAGCGGGGATCCGGGACTAGGGAAAGAGACCCAGTACTTC.

This rearrangement joins TRBV6-2 or TRBV6-3 to TRBJ2-1, with TRBD2 matching 8 bases. This CDR3 is built from 13 residues. With V trimmed by 5 bases and J by 8 bases, 5 bases remained unmatched. CDR1 MNHEY and CDR2 SVGEGT come from the germline V gene. CDR3 sequence (DNA): TGTGCCAGCAGTCCGGGACTAGTACATGAGCAGTTCTTC. This codes for CASSPGLVHEQFF.

The chain couples TRBV7-2 to TRBJ1-3, with a weak D call TRBD1 (6 bases). The germline V gene encodes CDR1 SGHTA and CDR2 FQGNSA. This CDR3 region has 14 residues. V was trimmed by 3 bases and J by 7 bases, leaving 13 bases between them. In DNA form, the CDR3 reads TGTGCCAGCAGCTTTCCCGGGACACCGAACACCATATATTTT. Translated, it gives CASSFPGTPNTIYF.